A single sample is the source of the 5 T cell receptor beta chains below, sequenced in a study of metastatic and nonmetastatic thyroid tumors. Patients had received no treatment of any kind before thyroid surgery. With MiXCR, TCRdb called clones anew from the PCR reads. The sample records under 95,000 clones, 8.6% being singletons. What was sequenced was blood. These receptors all stem from a female donor with papillary thyroid cancer or a benign thyroid nodule (not recorded which). Some clones in this sample may be carry-over from other donors' samples.

This clone was observed at least ten times. The genes are TRBV6-5 and TRBJ1-1, with 9 bases matching TRBD1. The CDR3 covers 17 residues. V was clipped by 2 bases and J by 0 bases; unmatched bases: 7. Germline V CDR1 and CDR2: MNHEY, SVGAGI. The CDR3 is CASSYDRGGDMNTEAFF. The CDR3, as DNA: TGTGCCAGCAGTTACGACAGGGGGGGGGATATGAACACTGAAGCTTTCTTT.

This clone has only a few counts. The chain combines TRBV5-6 with TRBJ2-3; perhaps TRBD2 as D (5 bases). The CDR3 sequence is 15 residues long. CDR1 SGHDT and CDR2 YYEEEE come from the germline V gene. The V end was cut by 3 bases, the J end by 2 bases, with 13 bases between. This chain's CDR3 is CASSSPPGNTDTQYF. The CDR3 nucleotides read TGTGCCAGCAGCTCACCACCCGGGAACACAGATACGCAGTATTTT.

This clone was observed a few times. The chain uses TRBV6-1 and TRBJ2-7; 11 bases are shared with TRBD2. V shed 6 bases and J 7 bases; nucleotides not matched to a gene: 17. The CDR3 consists of 17 residues. Germline lookup yields CDR1 MNHNS and CDR2 SASEGT. CDR3 sequence (DNA): TGTGCCAGCAGCAGAAGGACTAGCGGGTATTTAGTCTGGGAGCAGTACTTC. Protein: CASSRRTSGYLVWEQYF.

This clone was found many times. CDR3 region: CSVHPGGTDTQYF. The CDR3 DNA sequence: TGCAGCGTCCACCCGGGGGGCACAGATACGCAGTATTTT. V usage is TRBV29-1 and J usage is TRBJ2-3; the D gene is possibly TRBD2 (6 bases). The CDR3 spans 13 residues. Germline V gives CDR1 SQVTM, CDR2 ANQGSEA. The ends were cut back, 6 bases at V and 1 base at J, with 11 bases in the middle.

This clone was detected ten times or more. CDR3 DNA sequence: TGTGCCAGTAGAACGTCCCGGGACAGGGCACGGGATGAAAAACTGTTTTTT. Protein product: CASRTSRDRARDEKLFF. The rearrangement links TRBV2 to TRBJ1-4, with 9 bases fitting TRBD1. The CDR3 has 17 residues. Germline CDR1 and CDR2: SNHLY and FYNNEI. V lost 9 bases to trimming and J lost 6 bases; unmatched junction nucleotides: 17. The full variable domain, with the rest looked up from reference TRBV2 and TRBJ1-4, is EPEVTQTPSHQVTQMGQEVILRCVPISNHLYFYWYRQILGQKVEFLVSFYNNEISEKSEIFDDQFSVERPDGSNFTLKIRSTKLEDSAMYFCASRTSRDRARDEKLFFGSGTQLSVL.